The 15 T cell receptor beta chains listed next were all sequenced from one sample in a study of T cell repertoires in cytomegalovirus infection (dated by TCRdb to about 2019). Data came from an Illumina HiSeq 1500. Clones were called with MiXCR by TCRdb after fastp trimmed the public reads at Q25, and only in-frame beta chains were retained. Each CDR3 protein gets just one entry, which takes the most common genes and DNA from the rows behind it. This sample has a few hundred thousand distinct CDR3 sequences in its table, and roughly 13% of those were observed once. In total, the top ten clones hold roughly 8.7% of the sample. Specimen: PBMCs. The receptors stem from a human donor in good health (CMV status not recorded). Some clones in this sample may be carry-over from other donors' samples.

The rearrangement uses TRBV4-2 and TRBJ2-2; no clear D gene. The V gene's germline CDR1 is LGHNA and CDR2 YNFKEQ. Trimming took 6 bases from V and 1 from J, leaving 12 bases between them. The CDR3 extends over 15 amino acids. In DNA form, the CDR3 reads TGTGCCAGCAGAGCCGCACTATTGAACACCGGGGAGCTGTTTTTT. Residues: CASRAALLNTGELFF.

The gene calls are TRBV5-6 and TRBJ2-1; D tentatively fits TRBD1 or TRBD2 (5 bases each). V was shortened by 4 bases and J by 7 bases, with 12 bases between the two germline ends. The CDR3 is 13 amino acids. Looked up from germline, CDR1 is SGHDT and CDR2 is YYEEEE. CDR3 DNA sequence: TGTGCCAGCAGCCCGGGGCCTGGGAATGAGCAGTTCTTC. It is translated as CASSPGPGNEQFF.

This clonotype has ten or more counts. The genes are TRBV2 and TRBJ1-1, with D possibly being TRBD1 (5 bases). The ends were cut back, 8 bases at V and 8 bases at J, with 15 bases in the middle. Germline CDR1 and CDR2: SNHLY and FYNNEI. CDR3 length equals 12 residues. The CDR3 bases are TGTGCCAGCGGAACGTATCAGGGAGAAGCTTTCTTT. This encodes CASGTYQGEAFF.

This clonotype was detected ten times or more. CDR3 coding DNA: TGTGCCAGCAGTGAGACAGGGGGCACCTACGAGCAGTACTTC. Translation gives CASSETGGTYEQYF. The chain employs TRBV6-2 or TRBV6-3 and TRBJ2-7; TRBD1 aligns across 10 bases. Germline CDR1 reads MNHEY; CDR2 reads SVGEGT. The trim removed 5 bases at V and 2 bases at J, leaving 3 bases unmatched. CDR3 length equals 14 residues.

This chain uses TRBV4-1 with TRBJ1-1; D gene unclear. CDR1 is MGHRA and CDR2 is YSYEKL in the germline V gene. The CDR3 length is 15 residues. V lost 1 base and J 0 bases, leaving 9 bases between the germline ends. The CDR3: CASSQALGMNTEAFF. The DNA for the CDR3 is TGCGCCAGCAGCCAAGCACTGGGTATGAACACTGAAGCTTTCTTT.

This clonotype came up many times. The chain joins TRBV7-3 to TRBJ1-1; D possibly corresponds to TRBD1 (5 bases). The CDR3 is 17 residues long. The germline V gene has CDR1 SGHTA and CDR2 FQGTGA. Trimming stripped 0 bases from V and 4 bases from J, with 18 bases between. This CDR3 is CASSLTFAGTMGTEAFF. The CDR3 coding sequence is TGTGCCAGCAGCTTAACATTCGCCGGGACGATGGGCACTGAAGCTTTCTTT.

This clonotype was seen many times. V usage is TRBV7-2 and J usage is TRBJ2-3, with D perhaps TRBD2 (6 bases). Trimming left V 1 base short and J 0 bases short, with 11 bases between. This CDR3 has 16 residues. Per the germline V gene, CDR1 is SGHTA and CDR2 is FQGNSA. This CDR3 is CASSLEGGLSTDTQYF. CDR3 nucleotide sequence: TGTGCCAGCAGCTTAGAAGGAGGGCTTAGCACAGATACGCAGTATTTT.

This clonotype was observed many times. The V call is TRBV11-2, the J call TRBJ1-2; TRBD1 is a possible D gene (5 bases). Germline V lookup: CDR1 SGHAT, CDR2 FQNNGV. The V and J ends lost 2 bases and 4 bases respectively, with 11 bases between them. This CDR3 contains 14 residues. The chain's CDR3 is CASSLQLGTYGYTF. CDR3 coding DNA: TGTGCCAGCAGCTTACAGCTGGGGACCTATGGCTACACCTTC.

The table lists this clonotype with a few counts. The chain links TRBV9 to TRBJ2-1, with 8 nucleotides matching TRBD2. The V and J ends lost 0 bases and 9 bases, in that order; junction bases with no gene match: 8. CDR1 SGDLS and CDR2 YYNGEE come from the germline V gene. The CDR3 spans 15 residues. The CDR3 reads CASSVGSGGHGEQFF. In DNA form, the CDR3 reads TGTGCCAGCAGCGTAGGAAGCGGGGGTCATGGTGAGCAGTTCTTC.

This chain connects TRBV29-1 to TRBJ1-1; D call uncertain. Trimming shortened V by 6 bases and J by 1 base, and 15 bases separated the two germline ends. Germline assignment: CDR1 SQVTM and CDR2 ANQGSEA. The length of the CDR3 is 14 residues. CDR3 loop: CSVRFDMANTEAFF. As DNA, the CDR3 is TGCAGCGTCCGCTTCGACATGGCGAACACTGAAGCTTTCTTT.

This clonotype occurred a few times. The rearrangement links TRBV20-1 to TRBJ2-7; 7 nucleotides agree with TRBD1. V lost 5 bases, J lost 3 bases, and 4 bases stayed unmatched. Germline V gene lookup returns CDR1 DFQATT and CDR2 SNEGSKA (reference sequence). The CDR3 runs to 12 residues. CDR3: CSARGQSYEQYF. Written as DNA, the CDR3 is TGCAGTGCTCGGGGACAGAGCTACGAGCAGTACTTC.

The rearrangement links TRBV7-9 to TRBJ1-1; 11 nucleotides line up with TRBD1. The V gene end was trimmed by 5 bases and the J gene end by 4 bases; junction bases not matched to a gene: 9. The CDR3 has 16 amino acids. Germline V gives CDR1 SEHNR, CDR2 FQNEAQ (reference sequence). CDR3 region: CASSEGQGVFGTEAFF. The CDR3 DNA reads as TGTGCCAGCAGCGAGGGACAGGGGGTGTTCGGCACTGAAGCTTTCTTT.

This clonotype was seen a few times. The chain recombines TRBV28 with TRBJ1-5; D call uncertain. Germline V CDR1 and CDR2: MDHEN, SYDVKM. Trimming stripped 2 bases from V and 0 bases from J, with 8 bases between. The CDR3 contains 15 residues. The CDR3 sequence: CASSLQLYSNQPQHF. The CDR3 bases are TGTGCCAGCAGTTTACAGCTTTATAGCAATCAGCCCCAGCATTTT.

This clonotype has only a few counts. This sequence joins TRBV5-6 and TRBJ2-7, with no clear D. The germline V and J ends were trimmed by 4 bases and 0 bases, with 11 bases remaining between them. The germline V gene encodes CDR1 SGHDT and CDR2 YYEEEE. This CDR3 has 14 residues. The CDR3, as DNA: TGTGCCAGCAGCCCTTATGAGAGCTCCTACGAGCAGTACTTC. Its translation: CASSPYESSYEQYF. Full variable domain (remainder filled in from reference TRBV5-6 and TRBJ2-7): DAGVTQSPTHLIKTRGQQVTLRCSPKSGHDTVSWYQQALGQGPQFIFQYYEEEERQRGNFPDRFSGHQFPNYSSELNVNALLLGDSALYLCASSPYESSYEQYFGPGTRLTVT.

The chain carries TRBV5-1 and TRBJ2-3, with D maybe TRBD1 (5 bases). Trimming stripped 4 bases from V and 6 bases from J, with 9 bases between. The germline V gene has CDR1 SGHRS and CDR2 YFSETQ. The CDR3 is 12 residues long. The CDR3 spells CASSQKGDTQYF. CDR3 nucleotides: TGCGCCAGCAGCCAGAAGGGGGATACGCAGTATTTT.